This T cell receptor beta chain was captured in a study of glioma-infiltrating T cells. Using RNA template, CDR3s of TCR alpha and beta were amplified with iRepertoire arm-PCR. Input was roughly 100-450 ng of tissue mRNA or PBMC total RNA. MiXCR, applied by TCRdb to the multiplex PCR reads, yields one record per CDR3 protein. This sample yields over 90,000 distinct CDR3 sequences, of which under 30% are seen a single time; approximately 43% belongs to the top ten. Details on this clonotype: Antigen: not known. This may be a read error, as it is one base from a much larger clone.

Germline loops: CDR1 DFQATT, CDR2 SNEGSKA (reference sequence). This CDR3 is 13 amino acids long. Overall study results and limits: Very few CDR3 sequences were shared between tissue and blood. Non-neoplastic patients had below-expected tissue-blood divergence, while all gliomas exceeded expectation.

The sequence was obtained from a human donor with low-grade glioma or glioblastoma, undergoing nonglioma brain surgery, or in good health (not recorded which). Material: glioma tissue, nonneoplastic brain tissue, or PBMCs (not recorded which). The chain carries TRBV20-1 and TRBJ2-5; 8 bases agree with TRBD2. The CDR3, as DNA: TGCAGTGCACACGGGGGGGGAGGAAAGACCCAGTGCTTC. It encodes CSAHGGGGKTQCF.